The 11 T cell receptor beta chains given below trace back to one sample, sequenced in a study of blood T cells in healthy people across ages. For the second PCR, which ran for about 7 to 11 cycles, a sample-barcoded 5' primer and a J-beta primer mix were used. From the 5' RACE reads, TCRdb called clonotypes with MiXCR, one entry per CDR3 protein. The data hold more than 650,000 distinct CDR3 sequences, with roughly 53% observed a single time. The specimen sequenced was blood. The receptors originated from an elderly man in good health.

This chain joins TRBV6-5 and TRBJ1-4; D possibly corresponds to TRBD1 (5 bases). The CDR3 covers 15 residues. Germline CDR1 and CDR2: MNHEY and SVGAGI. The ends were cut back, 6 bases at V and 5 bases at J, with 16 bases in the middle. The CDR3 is CASRSPGAGNEKLFF. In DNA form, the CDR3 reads TGTGCCAGCAGATCCCCCGGGGCTGGGAATGAAAAACTGTTTTTT.

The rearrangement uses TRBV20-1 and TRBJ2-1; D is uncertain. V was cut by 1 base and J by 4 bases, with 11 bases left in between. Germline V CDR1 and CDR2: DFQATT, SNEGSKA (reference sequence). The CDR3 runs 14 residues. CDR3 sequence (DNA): TGCAGTGCTAGAGGACCGGAACATTACAATGAGCAGTTCTTC. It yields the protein CSARGPEHYNEQFF.

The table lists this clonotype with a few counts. CDR3 in amino acids: CASSPTGLDYEQYF. For the CDR3, the DNA is TGTGCCAGCAGCCCGACTGGACTAGACTACGAGCAGTACTTC. The V gene is TRBV14, the J gene TRBJ2-7, with 7 bases lining up with TRBD2. Germline trimming cut 4 bases from V and 3 bases from J; bases unmatched to any gene: 6. Germline CDR1 and CDR2: SGHDN and FVKESK. This CDR3 contains 14 residues.

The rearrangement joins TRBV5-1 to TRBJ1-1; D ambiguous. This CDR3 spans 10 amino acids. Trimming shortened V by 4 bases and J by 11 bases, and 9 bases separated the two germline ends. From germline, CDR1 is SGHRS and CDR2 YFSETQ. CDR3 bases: TGCGCCAGCAGCAATGGTCGGGCTTTCTTT. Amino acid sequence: CASSNGRAFF.

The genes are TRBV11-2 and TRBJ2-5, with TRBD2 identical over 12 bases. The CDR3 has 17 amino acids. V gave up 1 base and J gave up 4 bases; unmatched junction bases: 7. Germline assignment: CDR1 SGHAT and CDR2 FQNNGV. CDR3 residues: CASSLALAGGDGETQYF. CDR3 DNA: TGTGCCAGCAGCTTAGCTCTAGCGGGAGGGGACGGAGAGACCCAGTACTTC.

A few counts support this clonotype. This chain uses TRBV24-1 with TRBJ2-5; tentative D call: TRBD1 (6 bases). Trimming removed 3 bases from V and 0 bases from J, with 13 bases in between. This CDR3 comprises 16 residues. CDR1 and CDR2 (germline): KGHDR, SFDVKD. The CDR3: CATSDGDTRYQETQYF. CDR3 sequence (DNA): TGTGCCACCAGTGATGGGGACACACGGTACCAAGAGACCCAGTACTTC.

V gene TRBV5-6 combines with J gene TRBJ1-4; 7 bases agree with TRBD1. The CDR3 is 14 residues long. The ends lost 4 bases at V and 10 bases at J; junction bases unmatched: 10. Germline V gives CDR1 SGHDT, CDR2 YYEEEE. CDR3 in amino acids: CASSPTGLRSKLFF. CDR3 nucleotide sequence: TGTGCCAGCAGCCCGACAGGGTTAAGATCAAAACTGTTTTTT.

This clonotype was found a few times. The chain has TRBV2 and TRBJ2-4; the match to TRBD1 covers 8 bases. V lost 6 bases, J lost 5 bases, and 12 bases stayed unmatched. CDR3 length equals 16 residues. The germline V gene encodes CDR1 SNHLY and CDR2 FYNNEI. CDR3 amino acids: CASSGTGDVSQNIQYF. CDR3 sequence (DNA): TGTGCCAGCAGCGGGACAGGCGACGTTAGCCAAAACATTCAGTACTTC.

CDR3 DNA: TGCAGTGCCCCCTCCTCCATGCGGTCCTCCTACAATGAGCAGTTCTTC. Protein sequence: CSAPSSMRSSYNEQFF. The chain couples TRBV20-1 to TRBJ2-1; D is unclear. The CDR3 loop spans 16 amino acids. Germline V gene lookup returns CDR1 DFQATT and CDR2 SNEGSKA (reference sequence). V lost 6 bases to trimming and J lost 0 bases, with 18 bases between them.

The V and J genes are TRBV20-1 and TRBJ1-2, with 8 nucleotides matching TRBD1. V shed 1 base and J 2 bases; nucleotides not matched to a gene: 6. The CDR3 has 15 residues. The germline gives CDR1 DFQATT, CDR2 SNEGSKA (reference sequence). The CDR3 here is CSARGQGKSNYGYTF. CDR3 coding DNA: TGCAGTGCTAGAGGACAGGGGAAGTCAAACTATGGCTACACCTTC.

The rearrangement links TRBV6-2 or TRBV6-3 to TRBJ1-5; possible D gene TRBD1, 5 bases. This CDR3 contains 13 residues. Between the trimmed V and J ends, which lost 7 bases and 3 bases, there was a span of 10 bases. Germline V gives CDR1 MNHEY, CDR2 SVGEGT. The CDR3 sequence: CASNHRLNQPQHF. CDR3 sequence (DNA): TGTGCCAGCAATCACAGGCTCAATCAGCCCCAGCATTTT.